The clone carrying this T cell receptor (beta chain) was counted a few times. Its specificity is unknown. From RNA transcripts, TCR beta CDR3 regions were amplified. Using the HTBI primer set, a first-round RT-PCR was run on the TCR CDR3. TCRdb fed the multiplex PCR reads into MiXCR, producing one record per CDR3 protein. In the table there are hundreds of thousands of distinct CDR3 sequences, about 14% of which are singletons. The CDR3 is made up of 16 amino acids. After removal of 1 base from V and 4 bases from J, the junction contained 6 bases not matched to a gene. Per the germline V gene, CDR1 is SEHNR and CDR2 is FQNEAQ (reference sequence). The data originate from a study of T cells in Graves' hyperthyroidism and ophthalmopathy. Study-level findings and limits: Researchers found most expanded thyroid clonotypes above 0.001 in blood as well.

The receptor was isolated from a woman aged 50 to 65 with Graves' ophthalmopathy. V gene TRBV7-9 combines with J gene TRBJ1-5; 8 bases map to TRBD1. The sequenced sample was blood. The CDR3, as DNA: TGTGCCAGCAGCTTAGGGGCAGGGGGCCTGAATCAGCCCCAGCATTTT. Amino acids: CASSLGAGGLNQPQHF.